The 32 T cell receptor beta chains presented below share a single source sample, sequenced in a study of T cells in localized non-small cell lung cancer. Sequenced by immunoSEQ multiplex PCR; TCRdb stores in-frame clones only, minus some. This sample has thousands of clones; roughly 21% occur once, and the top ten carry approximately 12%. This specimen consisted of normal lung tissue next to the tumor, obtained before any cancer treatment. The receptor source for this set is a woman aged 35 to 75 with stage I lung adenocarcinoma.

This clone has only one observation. CDR3 DNA sequence: TGTGCCAGCACCCCCTTGCTGGCAGGGGAGAACACTGAAGCTTTCTTT. It codes for CASTPLLAGENTEAFF. The chain is built from TRBV28 and TRBJ1-1; D possibly corresponds to TRBD1 (6 bases). This CDR3 has 16 residues. V was cut by 7 bases and J by 1 base, with 19 bases left in between. Germline V gene data show CDR1 as MDHEN and CDR2 as SYDVKM.

The chain's CDR3 is CASSRDRDETQYF. The CDR3 nucleotides read TGTGCCAGCTCACGGGACAGGGATGAGACCCAGTACTTC. The chain combines TRBV18 with TRBJ2-5; 9 nucleotides agree with TRBD1. CDR3 size: 13 residues. V trimming: 4 bases; J trimming: 5 bases; junction bases outside the gene matches: 2. CDR1 and CDR2 from the germline V gene are KGHSH and LQKENI.

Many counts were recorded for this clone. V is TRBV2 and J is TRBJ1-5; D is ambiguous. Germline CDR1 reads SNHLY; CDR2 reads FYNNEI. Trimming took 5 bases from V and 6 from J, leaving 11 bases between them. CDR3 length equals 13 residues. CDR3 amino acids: CASSSDRVQPQHF. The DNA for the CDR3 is TGTGCCAGCAGTAGCGATAGGGTTCAGCCCCAGCATTTT. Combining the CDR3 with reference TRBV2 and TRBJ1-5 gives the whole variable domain EPEVTQTPSHQVTQMGQEVILRCVPISNHLYFYWYRQILGQKVEFLVSFYNNEISEKSEIFDDQFSVERPDGSNFTLKIRSTKLEDSAMYFCASSSDRVQPQHFGDGTRLSIL.

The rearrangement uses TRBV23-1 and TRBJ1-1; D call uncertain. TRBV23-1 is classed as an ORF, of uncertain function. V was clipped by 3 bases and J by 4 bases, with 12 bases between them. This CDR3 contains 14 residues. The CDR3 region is CASSHPRAGTEAFF. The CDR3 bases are TGCGCCAGCAGTCACCCACGGGCGGGCACTGAAGCTTTCTTT.

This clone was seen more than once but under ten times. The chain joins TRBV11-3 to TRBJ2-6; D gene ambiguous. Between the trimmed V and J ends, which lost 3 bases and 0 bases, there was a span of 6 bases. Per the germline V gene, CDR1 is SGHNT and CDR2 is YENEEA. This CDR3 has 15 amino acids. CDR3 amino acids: CASSFYLSGANVLTF. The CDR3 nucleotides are TGTGCCAGCAGCTTTTATCTCTCTGGGGCCAACGTCCTGACTTTC.

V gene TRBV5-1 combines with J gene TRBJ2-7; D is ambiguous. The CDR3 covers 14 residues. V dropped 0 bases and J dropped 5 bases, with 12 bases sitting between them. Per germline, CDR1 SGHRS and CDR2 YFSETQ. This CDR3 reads CASSLEGRVNEQYF. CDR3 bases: TGCGCCAGCAGCTTGGAGGGTCGCGTAAACGAGCAGTACTTC.

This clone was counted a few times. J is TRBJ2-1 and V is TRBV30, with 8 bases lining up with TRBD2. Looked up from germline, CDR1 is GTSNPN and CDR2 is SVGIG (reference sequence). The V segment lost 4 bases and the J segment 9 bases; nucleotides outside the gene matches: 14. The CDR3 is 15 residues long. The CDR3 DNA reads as TGTGCCTGGACGTTCGCGGGAGGCACCCGATCTGAGCAGTTCTTC. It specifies CAWTFAGGTRSEQFF. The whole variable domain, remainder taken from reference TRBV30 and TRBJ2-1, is SQTIHQWPATLVQPVGSPLSLECTVEGTSNPNLYWYRQAAGRGLQLLFYSVGIGQISSEVPQNLSASRPQDRQFILSSKKLLLSDSGFYLCAWTFAGGTRSEQFFGPGTRLTVL.

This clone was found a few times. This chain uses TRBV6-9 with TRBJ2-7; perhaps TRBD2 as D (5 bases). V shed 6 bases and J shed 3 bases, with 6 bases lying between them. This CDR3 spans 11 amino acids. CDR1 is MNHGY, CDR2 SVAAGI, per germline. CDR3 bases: TGTGCCAGCAGGGACTTCTACGAGCAGTACTTC. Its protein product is CASRDFYEQYF.

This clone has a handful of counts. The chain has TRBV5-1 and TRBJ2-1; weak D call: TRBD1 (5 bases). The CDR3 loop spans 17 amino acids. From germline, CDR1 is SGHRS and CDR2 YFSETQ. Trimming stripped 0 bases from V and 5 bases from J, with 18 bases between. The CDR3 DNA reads TGCGCCAGCAGCTTGGGCCGAGGACATCACCTCAACAATGAGCAGTTCTTC. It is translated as CASSLGRGHHLNNEQFF.

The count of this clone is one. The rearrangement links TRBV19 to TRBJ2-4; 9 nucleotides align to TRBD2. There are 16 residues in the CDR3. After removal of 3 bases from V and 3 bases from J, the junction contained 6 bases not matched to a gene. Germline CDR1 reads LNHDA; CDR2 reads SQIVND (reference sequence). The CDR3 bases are TGTGCCAGTAGTATTATGTTTAGCGGGAGCAAAAACATTCAGTACTTC. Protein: CASSIMFSGSKNIQYF.

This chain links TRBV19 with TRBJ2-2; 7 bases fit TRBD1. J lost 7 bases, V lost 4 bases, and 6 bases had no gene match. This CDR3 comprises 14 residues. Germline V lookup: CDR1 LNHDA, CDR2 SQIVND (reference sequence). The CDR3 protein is CASSKGASGGELFF. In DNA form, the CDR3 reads TGTGCCAGTAGTAAGGGGGCAAGTGGCGGGGAGCTGTTTTTT. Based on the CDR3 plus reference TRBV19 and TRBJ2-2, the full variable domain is DGGITQSPKYLFRKEGQNVTLSCEQNLNHDAMYWYRQDPGQGLRLIYYSQIVNDFQKGDIAEGYSVSREKKESFPLTVTSAQKNPTAFYLCASSKGASGGELFFGEGSRLTVL.

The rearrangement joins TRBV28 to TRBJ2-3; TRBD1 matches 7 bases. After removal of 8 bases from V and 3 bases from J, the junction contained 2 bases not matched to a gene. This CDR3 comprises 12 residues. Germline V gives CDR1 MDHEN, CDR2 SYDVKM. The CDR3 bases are TGTGCCAGCGGACAGGTTACAGATACGCAGTATTTT. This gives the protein CASGQVTDTQYF.

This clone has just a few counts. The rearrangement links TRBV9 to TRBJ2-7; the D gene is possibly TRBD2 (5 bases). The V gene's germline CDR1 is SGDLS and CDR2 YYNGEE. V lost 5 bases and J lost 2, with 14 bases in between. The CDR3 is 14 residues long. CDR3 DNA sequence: TGTGCCAGCAGTGATCTAGCTGCCCCCTACGAGCAGTACTTC. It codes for CASSDLAAPYEQYF.

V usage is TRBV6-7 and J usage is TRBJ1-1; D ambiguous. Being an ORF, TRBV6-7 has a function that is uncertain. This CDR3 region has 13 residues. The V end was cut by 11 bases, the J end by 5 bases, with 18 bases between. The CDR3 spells CAPLGGLTTEAFF. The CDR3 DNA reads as TGTGCCCCCCTGGGAGGCCTAACGACTGAAGCTTTCTTT.

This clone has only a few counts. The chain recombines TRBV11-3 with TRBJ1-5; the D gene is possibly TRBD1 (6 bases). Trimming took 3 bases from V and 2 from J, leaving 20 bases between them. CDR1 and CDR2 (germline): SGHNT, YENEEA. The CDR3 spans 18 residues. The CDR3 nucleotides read TGTGCCAGCAGCTTGGCACGTCCGACAGGTTGGGGCAATCAGCCCCAGCATTTT. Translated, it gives CASSLARPTGWGNQPQHF.

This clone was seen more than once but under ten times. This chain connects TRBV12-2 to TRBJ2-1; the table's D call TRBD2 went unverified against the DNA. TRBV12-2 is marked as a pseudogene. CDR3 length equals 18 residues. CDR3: CASRLGKAGDGTGNEQFF. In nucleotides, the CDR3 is TGTGCAAGTCGCTTAGGGAAAGCGGGAGATGGGACGGGCAATGAGCAGTTCTTC.

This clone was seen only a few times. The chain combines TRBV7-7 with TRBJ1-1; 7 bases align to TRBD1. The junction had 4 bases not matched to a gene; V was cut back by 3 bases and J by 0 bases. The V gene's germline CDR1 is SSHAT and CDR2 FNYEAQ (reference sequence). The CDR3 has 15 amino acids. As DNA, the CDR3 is TGTGCCAGCAGCTTCCGGCAGGGGGTGAACACTGAAGCTTTCTTT. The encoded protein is CASSFRQGVNTEAFF. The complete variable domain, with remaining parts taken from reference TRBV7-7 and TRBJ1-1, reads GAGVSQSPRYKVTKRGQDVTLRCDPISSHATLYWYQQALGQGPEFLTYFNYEAQPDKSGLPSDRFSAERPEGSISTLTIQRTEQRDSAMYRCASSFRQGVNTEAFFGQGTRLTVV.

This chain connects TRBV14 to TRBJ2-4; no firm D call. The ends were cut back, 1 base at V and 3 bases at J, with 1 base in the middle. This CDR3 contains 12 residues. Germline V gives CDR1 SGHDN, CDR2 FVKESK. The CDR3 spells CASSQVKNIQYF. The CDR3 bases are TGTGCCAGCAGCCAAGTCAAAAACATTCAGTACTTC.

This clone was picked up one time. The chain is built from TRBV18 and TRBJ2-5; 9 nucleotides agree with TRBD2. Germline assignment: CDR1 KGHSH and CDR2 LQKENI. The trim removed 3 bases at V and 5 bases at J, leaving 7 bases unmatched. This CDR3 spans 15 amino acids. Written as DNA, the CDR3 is TGTGCCAGCTCACCGACTAGCGGAGGGGGGGAGACCCAGTACTTC. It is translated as CASSPTSGGGETQYF.

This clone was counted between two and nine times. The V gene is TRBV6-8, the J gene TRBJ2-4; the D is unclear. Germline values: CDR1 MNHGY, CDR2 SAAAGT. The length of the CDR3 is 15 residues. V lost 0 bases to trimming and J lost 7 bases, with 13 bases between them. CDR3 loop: CASSYSPGPGNIQYF. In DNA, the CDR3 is TGTGCCAGCAGTTACTCTCCTGGACCTGGGAACATTCAGTACTTC.

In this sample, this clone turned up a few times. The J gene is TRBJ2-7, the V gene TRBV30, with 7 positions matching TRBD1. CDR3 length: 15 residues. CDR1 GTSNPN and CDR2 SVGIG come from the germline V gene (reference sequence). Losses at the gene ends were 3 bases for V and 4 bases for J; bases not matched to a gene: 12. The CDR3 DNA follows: TGTGCCTGGAGGCGACGACAGGGAGAATCGTACGAGCAGTACTTC. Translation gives CAWRRRQGESYEQYF. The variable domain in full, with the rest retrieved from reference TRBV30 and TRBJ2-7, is SQTIHQWPATLVQPVGSPLSLECTVEGTSNPNLYWYRQAAGRGLQLLFYSVGIGQISSEVPQNLSASRPQDRQFILSSKKLLLSDSGFYLCAWRRRQGESYEQYFGPGTRLTVT.

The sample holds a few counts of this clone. CDR3 nucleotides: TGTGCCAGCAGCCCCGAGGCGGGAGGGCGCGAGCAGTACTTC. It codes for CASSPEAGGREQYF. The chain recombines TRBV11-3 with TRBJ2-7, with 9 bases lining up with TRBD2. This CDR3 has 14 amino acids. Germline lookup yields CDR1 SGHNT and CDR2 YENEEA. V gave up 5 bases and J gave up 6 bases; unmatched junction bases: 8.

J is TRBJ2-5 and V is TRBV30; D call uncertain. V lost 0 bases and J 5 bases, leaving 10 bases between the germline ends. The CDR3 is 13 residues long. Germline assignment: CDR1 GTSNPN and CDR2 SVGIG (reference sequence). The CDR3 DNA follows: TGTGCCTGGAGTGTACGGATTCGGGAGACCCAGTACTTC. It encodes CAWSVRIRETQYF.

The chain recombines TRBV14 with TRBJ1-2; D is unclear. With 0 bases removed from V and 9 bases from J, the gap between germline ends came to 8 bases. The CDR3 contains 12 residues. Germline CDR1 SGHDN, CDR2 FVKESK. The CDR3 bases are TGTGCCAGCAGCCAAGATGGGGTTAGCTACACCTTC. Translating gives CASSQDGVSYTF.

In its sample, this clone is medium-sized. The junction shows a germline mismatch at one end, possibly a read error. This CDR3 is CASSRMTGYYEQYF. CDR3 DNA sequence: TGTGCTAGCAGCCGAATGACAGGGTATTACGAGCAGTACTTC. V is TRBV11-3 and J is TRBJ2-7; 7 nucleotides agree with TRBD1. This CDR3 region has 14 residues. Germline V gene sequence: CDR1 SGHNT, CDR2 YENEEA. Based on the CDR3 plus reference TRBV11-3 and TRBJ2-7, the full variable domain is EAGVVQSPRYKIIEKKQPVAFWCNPISGHNTLYWYLQNLGQGPELLIRYENEEAVDDSQLPKDRFSAERLKGVDSTLKIQPAELGDSAVYLCASSRMTGYYEQYFGPGTRLTVT.

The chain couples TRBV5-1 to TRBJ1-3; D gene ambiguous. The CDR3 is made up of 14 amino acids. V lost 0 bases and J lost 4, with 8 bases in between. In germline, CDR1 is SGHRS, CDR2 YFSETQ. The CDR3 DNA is TGCGCCAGCAGCTTGGGGATGGGAGGAAACACCATATATTTT. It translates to CASSLGMGGNTIYF.

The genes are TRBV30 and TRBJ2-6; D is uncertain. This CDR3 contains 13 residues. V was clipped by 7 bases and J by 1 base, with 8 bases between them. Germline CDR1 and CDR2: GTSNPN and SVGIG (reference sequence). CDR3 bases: TGTGCCTCAGAGTTGTCTGGGGCCAACGTCCTGACTTTC. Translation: CASELSGANVLTF.

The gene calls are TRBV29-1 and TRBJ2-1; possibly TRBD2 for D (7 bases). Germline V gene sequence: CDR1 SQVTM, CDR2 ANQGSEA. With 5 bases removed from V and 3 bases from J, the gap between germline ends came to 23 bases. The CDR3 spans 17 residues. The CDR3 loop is CSVFPSSGEGGYNEQFF. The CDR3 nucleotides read TGCAGCGTTTTCCCTTCTTCAGGGGAGGGGGGCTACAATGAGCAGTTCTTC.

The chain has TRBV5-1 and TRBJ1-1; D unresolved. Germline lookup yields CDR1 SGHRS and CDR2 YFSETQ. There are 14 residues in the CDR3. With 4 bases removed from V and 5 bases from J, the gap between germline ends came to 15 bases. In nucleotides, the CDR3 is TGCGCCAGCAGCCCGGGCACCCCTGGAACTGAAGCTTTCTTT. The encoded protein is CASSPGTPGTEAFF. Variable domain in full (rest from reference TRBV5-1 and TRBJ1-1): KAGVTQTPRYLIKTRGQQVTLSCSPISGHRSVSWYQQTPGQGLQFLFEYFSETQRNKGNFPGRFSGRQFSNSRSEMNVSTLELGDSALYLCASSPGTPGTEAFFGQGTRLTVV.

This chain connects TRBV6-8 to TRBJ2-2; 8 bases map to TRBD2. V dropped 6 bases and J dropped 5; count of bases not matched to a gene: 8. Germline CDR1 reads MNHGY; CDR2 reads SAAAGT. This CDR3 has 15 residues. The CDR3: CASRTSGSSTGELFF. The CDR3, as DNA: TGTGCCAGCAGGACGAGCGGGAGCTCGACCGGGGAGCTGTTTTTT.

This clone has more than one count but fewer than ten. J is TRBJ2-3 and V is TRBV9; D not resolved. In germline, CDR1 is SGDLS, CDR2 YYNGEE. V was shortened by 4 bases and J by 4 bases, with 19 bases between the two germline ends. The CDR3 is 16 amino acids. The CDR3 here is CASSLRTQPGADTQYF. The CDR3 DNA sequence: TGTGCCAGCAGCCTTAGGACCCAACCAGGAGCAGATACGCAGTATTTT.

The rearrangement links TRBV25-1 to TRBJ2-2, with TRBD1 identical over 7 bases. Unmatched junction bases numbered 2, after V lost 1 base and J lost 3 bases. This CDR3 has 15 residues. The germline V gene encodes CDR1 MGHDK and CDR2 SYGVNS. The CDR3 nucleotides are TGTGCCAGCAGTGAATTGGGGACAGACACCGGGGAGCTGTTTTTT. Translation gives CASSELGTDTGELFF.